Each of the 14 T cell receptor beta chains below was sequenced from the same sample in a study of blood T cell repertoires in COVID-19. Measured with immunoSEQ multiplex PCR; TCRdb has only the in-frame clones, and not every one. The table includes 400,000 to 500,000 clones, more than 70% detected once. The sequenced material came from PBMCs or T cells enriched from blood (not recorded which). These receptors were taken from a young woman who had been exposed to COVID-19.

This chain joins TRBV18 and TRBJ2-7; the D is unclear. V lost 5 bases and J 7 bases, leaving 12 bases between the germline ends. This CDR3 has 12 amino acids. The germline V gene encodes CDR1 KGHSH and CDR2 LQKENI. The CDR3 reads CASSMEPWEQYF. The DNA of the CDR3 is TGTGCCAGCTCAATGGAGCCGTGGGAGCAGTACTTC. Together with reference TRBV18 and TRBJ2-7, the CDR3 gives the full variable domain: NAGVMQNPRHLVRRRGQEARLRCSPMKGHSHVYWYRQLPEEGLKFMVYLQKENIIDESGMPKERFSAEFPKEGPSILRIQQVVRGDSAAYFCASSMEPWEQYFGPGTRLTVT.

The chain employs TRBV5-5 and TRBJ2-2, with 10 bases fitting TRBD1. J lost 7 bases, V lost 5 bases, and 8 bases had no gene match. CDR3 length equals 15 residues. The V gene's germline CDR1 is SGHKS and CDR2 YYEKEE (reference sequence). The CDR3 nucleotides are TGTGCCAGCAGTTGGGGACAGGGGATTCTCGGGGAGCTGTTTTTT. Translating it yields CASSWGQGILGELFF.

The chain joins TRBV5-1 to TRBJ1-2; no definite D call. With 4 bases removed from V and 2 bases from J, the gap between germline ends came to 15 bases. Germline-derived CDR1 and CDR2 are SGHRS and YFSETQ. The CDR3 is 15 residues long. This CDR3 is CASSPGPAENYGYTF. The CDR3 DNA is TGCGCCAGCAGCCCCGGCCCCGCGGAGAACTATGGCTACACCTTC.

This sequence joins TRBV28 and TRBJ2-1, with D possibly TRBD1 on 6 matching bases. V lost 5 bases and J 5 bases, leaving 16 bases between the germline ends. CDR3 size: 15 residues. Germline lookup yields CDR1 MDHEN and CDR2 SYDVKM. CDR3 DNA sequence: TGTGCCAGCAGTCCTCCAGGGACACCAGACAATGAGCAGTTCTTC. It codes for CASSPPGTPDNEQFF.

This sequence joins TRBV19 and TRBJ2-7, with 7 nucleotides matching TRBD1. The CDR3 has 13 amino acids. Germline-derived CDR1 and CDR2 are LNHDA and SQIVND (reference sequence). Trimming at V came to 9 bases and at J to 1 base, leaving 6 bases not matched to a gene. The CDR3 DNA sequence: TGTGCCAGCTCAACGGGACAGTCCTACGAGCAGTACTTC. It yields the protein CASSTGQSYEQYF.

The chain employs TRBV4-1 and TRBJ2-7; 8 positions match TRBD1. Germline values: CDR1 MGHRA, CDR2 YSYEKL. The trim removed 3 bases at V and 2 bases at J, leaving 6 bases unmatched. This CDR3 is built from 15 residues. CDR3: CASSQDREMAYEQYF. CDR3 coding DNA: TGCGCCAGCAGCCAGGACAGGGAAATGGCCTACGAGCAGTACTTC.

The genes are TRBV3-1 (or the pseudogene TRBV3-2) and TRBJ1-5; the D is unclear. The germline CDR1 and CDR2 sequences are LGHDT and YNNKEL (reference sequence). Trimming cost V 7 bases and J 3 bases, with 13 bases left between them. This CDR3 has 14 residues. CDR3 bases: TGTGCCAGCACCCCGATGCAGGTCAATCAGCCCCAGCATTTT. Amino acid sequence: CASTPMQVNQPQHF.

This clone has only one observation. The gene calls are TRBV28 and TRBJ2-7; D is possibly TRBD1 (5 bases). CDR3 size: 12 residues. Germline V gene lookup returns CDR1 MDHEN and CDR2 SYDVKM. The V end was cut by 3 bases, the J end by 6 bases, with 9 bases between. CDR3 amino acids: CASSFPGREQYF. The CDR3 coding sequence is TGTGCCAGCAGTTTCCCAGGGCGCGAGCAGTACTTC.

The chain has TRBV4-1 and TRBJ1-2, with 7 nucleotides matching TRBD1. Germline CDR1 and CDR2: MGHRA and YSYEKL. The ends lost 0 bases at V and 4 bases at J; junction bases unmatched: 5. CDR3 size: 15 residues. The chain's CDR3 is CASSQDGGQSYGYTF. In DNA form, the CDR3 reads TGCGCCAGCAGCCAAGATGGGGGACAGTCCTATGGCTACACCTTC.

The genes are TRBV5-1 and TRBJ2-7; TRBD1 matches at 8 bases. The CDR3 contains 14 residues. V lost 4 bases, J lost 7 bases, and 10 bases stayed unmatched. Germline CDR1 is SGHRS and CDR2 is YFSETQ. CDR3 protein: CASSIADRVQEQYF. In nucleotides, the CDR3 is TGCGCCAGCAGCATCGCGGACAGGGTTCAGGAGCAGTACTTC.

In this sample, this clone turned up a few times. The genes are TRBV7-2 and TRBJ2-1; 7 nucleotides align to TRBD2. Trimming removed 8 bases from V and 3 bases from J; junction bases left unmatched: 4. Germline V gene data show CDR1 as SGHTA and CDR2 as FQGNSA. The CDR3 consists of 13 residues. CDR3 loop: CASSGGGYNEQFF. The DNA for the CDR3 is TGTGCCAGCTCGGGCGGGGGCTACAATGAGCAGTTCTTC.

This clone was seen once. This CDR3 is CASRIQGRSTNEKLFF. As DNA, the CDR3 is TGTGCCAGCAGAATACAGGGGAGGTCGACTAATGAAAAACTGTTTTTT. J is TRBJ1-4 and V is TRBV27, with 7 bases that match TRBD1. Germline lookup yields CDR1 MNHEY and CDR2 SMNVEV (reference sequence). The CDR3 runs 16 residues. Losses at the gene ends were 6 bases for V and 2 bases for J; bases not matched to a gene: 9.

The rearrangement uses TRBV28 and TRBJ2-1; the D gene is possibly TRBD1 (6 bases). V lost 7 bases, J lost 5 bases, and 15 bases lay in between. The CDR3 contains 14 residues. CDR1 is MDHEN, CDR2 SYDVKM, per germline. Here the CDR3 reads CASTQPGQDNEQFF. The CDR3 bases are TGTGCCAGCACCCAACCGGGACAAGACAATGAGCAGTTCTTC.

The rearrangement links TRBV28 to TRBJ1-1, with 9 bases fitting TRBD1. The germline CDR1 and CDR2 sequences are MDHEN and SYDVKM. The CDR3 extends over 15 amino acids. The V and J ends lost 4 bases and 4 bases, in that order; junction bases with no gene match: 7. The CDR3 DNA is TGTGCCAGCAGTTCCCCTGGGACAGGGACCACTGAAGCTTTCTTT. This translates into CASSSPGTGTTEAFF. The variable domain in full, with the rest retrieved from reference TRBV28 and TRBJ1-1, is DVKVTQSSRYLVKRTGEKVFLECVQDMDHENMFWYRQDPGLGLRLIYFSYDVKMKEKGDIPEGYSVSREKKERFSLILESASTNQTSMYLCASSSPGTGTTEAFFGQGTRLTVV.